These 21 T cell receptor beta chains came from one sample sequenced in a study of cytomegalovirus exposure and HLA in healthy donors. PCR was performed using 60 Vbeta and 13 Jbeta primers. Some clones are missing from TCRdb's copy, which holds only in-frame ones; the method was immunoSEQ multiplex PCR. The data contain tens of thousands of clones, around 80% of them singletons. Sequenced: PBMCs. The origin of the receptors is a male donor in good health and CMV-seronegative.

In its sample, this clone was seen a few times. The CDR3 is CASSLEGGFNSGNTIYF. The DNA for the CDR3 is TGCGCCAGCAGCTTGGAAGGGGGTTTTAACTCTGGAAACACCATATATTTT. The chain uses TRBV5-1 and TRBJ1-3, with D possibly being TRBD1 (6 bases). The ends were cut back, 0 bases at V and 0 bases at J, with 13 bases in the middle. The germline gives CDR1 SGHRS, CDR2 YFSETQ. The CDR3 spans 17 residues.

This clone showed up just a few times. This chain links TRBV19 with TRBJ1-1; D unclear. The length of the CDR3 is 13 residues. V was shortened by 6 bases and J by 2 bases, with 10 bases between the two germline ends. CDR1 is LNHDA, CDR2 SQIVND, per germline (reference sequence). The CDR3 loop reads CASRALGNTEAFF. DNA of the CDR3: TGTGCCAGTAGGGCCCTAGGCAACACTGAAGCTTTCTTT.

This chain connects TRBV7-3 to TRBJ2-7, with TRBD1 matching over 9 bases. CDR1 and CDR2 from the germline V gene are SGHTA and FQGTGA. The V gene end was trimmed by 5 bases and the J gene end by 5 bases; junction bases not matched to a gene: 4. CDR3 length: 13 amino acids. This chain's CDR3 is CASSHDRGDEQYF. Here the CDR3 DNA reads TGTGCCAGCAGCCATGACAGGGGGGACGAGCAGTACTTC.

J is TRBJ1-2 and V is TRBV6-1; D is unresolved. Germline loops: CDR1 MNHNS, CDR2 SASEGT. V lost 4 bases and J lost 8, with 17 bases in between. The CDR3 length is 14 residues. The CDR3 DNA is TGTGCCAGCAGTGTATCGCAGGATGGAGGCGGCTACACCTTC. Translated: CASSVSQDGGGYTF.

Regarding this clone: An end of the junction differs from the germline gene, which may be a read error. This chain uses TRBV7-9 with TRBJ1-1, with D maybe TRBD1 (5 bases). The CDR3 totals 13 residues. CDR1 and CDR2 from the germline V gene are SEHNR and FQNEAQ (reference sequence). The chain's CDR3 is CSSTPGSRTEAFF. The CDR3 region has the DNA TGTTCCAGCACGCCAGGGTCGCGCACTGAAGCTTTCTTT.

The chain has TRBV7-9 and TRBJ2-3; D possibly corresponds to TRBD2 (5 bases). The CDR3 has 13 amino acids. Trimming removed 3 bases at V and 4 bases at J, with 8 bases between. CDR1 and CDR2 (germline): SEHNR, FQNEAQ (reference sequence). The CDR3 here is CASSFGVADTQYF. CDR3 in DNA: TGTGCCAGCAGCTTCGGGGTAGCAGATACGCAGTATTTT.

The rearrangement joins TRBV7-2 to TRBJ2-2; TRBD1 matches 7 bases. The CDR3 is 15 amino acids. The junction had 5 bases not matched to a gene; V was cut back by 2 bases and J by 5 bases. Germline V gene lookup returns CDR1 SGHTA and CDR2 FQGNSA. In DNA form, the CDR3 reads TGTGCCAGCAGCTTAACAGCAGGGGGAACCGGGGAGCTGTTTTTT. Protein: CASSLTAGGTGELFF.

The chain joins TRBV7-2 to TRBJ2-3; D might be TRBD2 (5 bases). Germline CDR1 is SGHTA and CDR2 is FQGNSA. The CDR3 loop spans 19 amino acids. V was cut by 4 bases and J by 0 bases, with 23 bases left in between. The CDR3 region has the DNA TGTGCCAGCAGCTCGGACTCTTTACTGACAATTACTAGCACAGATACGCAGTATTTT. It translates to CASSSDSLLTITSTDTQYF.

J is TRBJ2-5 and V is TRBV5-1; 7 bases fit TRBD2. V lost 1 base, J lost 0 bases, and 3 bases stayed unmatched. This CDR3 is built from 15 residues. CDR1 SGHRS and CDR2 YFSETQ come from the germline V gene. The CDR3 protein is CASSLNGGYQETQYF. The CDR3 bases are TGCGCCAGCAGCTTGAACGGGGGGTACCAAGAGACCCAGTACTTC.

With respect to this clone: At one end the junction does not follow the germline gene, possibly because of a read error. The CDR3 DNA sequence: TGTGCCCGGAGTGCCCAACTAGCGGGAGAGCGGTTCTTC. Its protein product is CARSAQLAGERFF. V gene TRBV30 combines with J gene TRBJ2-1, with TRBD2 matching 11 bases. CDR3 size: 13 residues. Per germline, CDR1 GTSNPN and CDR2 SVGIG (reference sequence).

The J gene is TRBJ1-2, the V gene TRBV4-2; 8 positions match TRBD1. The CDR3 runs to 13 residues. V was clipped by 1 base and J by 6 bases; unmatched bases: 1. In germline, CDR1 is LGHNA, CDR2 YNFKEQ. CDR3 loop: CASSQVDRDGYTF. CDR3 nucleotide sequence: TGTGCCAGCAGCCAAGTGGACAGGGATGGCTACACCTTC.

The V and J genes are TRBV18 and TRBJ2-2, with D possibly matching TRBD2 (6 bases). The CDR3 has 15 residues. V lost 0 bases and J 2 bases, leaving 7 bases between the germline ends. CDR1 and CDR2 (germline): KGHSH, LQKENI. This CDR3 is CASSPPRGNTGELFF. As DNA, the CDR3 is TGTGCCAGCTCACCACCGCGGGGTAACACCGGGGAGCTGTTTTTT.

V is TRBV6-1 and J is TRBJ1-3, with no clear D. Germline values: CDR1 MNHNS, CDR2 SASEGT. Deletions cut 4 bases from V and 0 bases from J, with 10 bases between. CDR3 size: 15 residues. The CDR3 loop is CASSASIGSGNTIYF. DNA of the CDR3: TGTGCCAGCAGTGCTTCCATCGGCTCTGGAAACACCATATATTTT.

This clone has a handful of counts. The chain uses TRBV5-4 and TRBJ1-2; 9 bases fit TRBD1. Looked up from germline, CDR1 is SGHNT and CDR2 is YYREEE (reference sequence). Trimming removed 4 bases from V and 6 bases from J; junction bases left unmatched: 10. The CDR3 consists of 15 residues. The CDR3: CASSPDRGRSHGYTF. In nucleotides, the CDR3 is TGTGCCAGCAGCCCTGACAGGGGGAGATCGCATGGCTACACCTTC.

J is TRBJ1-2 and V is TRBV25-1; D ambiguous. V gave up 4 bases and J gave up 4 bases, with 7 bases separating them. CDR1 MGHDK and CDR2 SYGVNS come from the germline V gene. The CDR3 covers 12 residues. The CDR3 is CASSVAGYGYTF. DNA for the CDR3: TGTGCCAGCAGTGTGGCAGGCTATGGCTACACCTTC.

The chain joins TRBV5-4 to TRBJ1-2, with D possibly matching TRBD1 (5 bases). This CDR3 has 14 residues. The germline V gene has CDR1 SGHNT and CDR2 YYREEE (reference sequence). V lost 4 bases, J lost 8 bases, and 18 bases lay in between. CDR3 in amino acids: CASSPSTRAEGYTF. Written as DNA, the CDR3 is TGTGCCAGCAGCCCCTCCACCAGGGCAGAGGGCTACACCTTC.

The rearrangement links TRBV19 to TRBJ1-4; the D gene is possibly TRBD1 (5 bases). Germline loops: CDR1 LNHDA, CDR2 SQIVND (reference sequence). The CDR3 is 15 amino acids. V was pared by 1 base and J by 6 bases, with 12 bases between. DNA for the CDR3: TGTGCCAGTAGTATAGGGGGCAGTTTTGATGAAAAACTGTTTTTT. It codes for CASSIGGSFDEKLFF.

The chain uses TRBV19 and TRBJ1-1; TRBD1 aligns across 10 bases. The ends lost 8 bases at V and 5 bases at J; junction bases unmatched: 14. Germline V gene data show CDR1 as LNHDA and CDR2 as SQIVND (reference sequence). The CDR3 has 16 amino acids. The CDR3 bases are TGTGCCAGTGGAAGCCGACAGGGGGCAAAACGTACTGAAGCTTTCTTT. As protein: CASGSRQGAKRTEAFF.

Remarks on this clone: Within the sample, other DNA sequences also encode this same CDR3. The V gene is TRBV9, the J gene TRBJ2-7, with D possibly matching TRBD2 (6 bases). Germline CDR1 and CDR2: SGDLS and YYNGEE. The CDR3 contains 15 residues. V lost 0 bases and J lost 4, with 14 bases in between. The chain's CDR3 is CASSVDGGGSYEQYF. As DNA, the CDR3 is TGTGCCAGCAGCGTAGACGGCGGAGGGTCTTACGAGCAGTACTTC.

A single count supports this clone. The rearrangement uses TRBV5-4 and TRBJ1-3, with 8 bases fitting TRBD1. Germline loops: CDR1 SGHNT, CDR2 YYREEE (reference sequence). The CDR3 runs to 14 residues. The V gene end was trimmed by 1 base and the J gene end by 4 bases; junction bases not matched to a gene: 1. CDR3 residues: CASSLQGAGNTIYF. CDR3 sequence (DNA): TGTGCCAGCAGCTTGCAGGGGGCGGGAAACACCATATATTTT.

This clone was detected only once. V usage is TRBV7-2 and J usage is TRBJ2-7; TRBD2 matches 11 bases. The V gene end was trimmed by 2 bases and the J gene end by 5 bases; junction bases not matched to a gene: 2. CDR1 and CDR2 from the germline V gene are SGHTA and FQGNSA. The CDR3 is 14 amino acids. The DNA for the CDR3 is TGTGCCAGCAGCTTACTAGCGGGAGGCGACGAGCAGTACTTC. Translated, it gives CASSLLAGGDEQYF. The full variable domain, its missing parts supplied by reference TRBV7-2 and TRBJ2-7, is GAGVSQSPSNKVTEKGKDVELRCDPISGHTALYWYRQSLGQGLEFLIYFQGNSAPDKSGLPSDRFSAERTGGSVSTLTIQRTQQEDSAVYLCASSLLAGGDEQYFGPGTRLTVT.